A selection of T cell receptor beta chains follows, all from one sample in a study of T-cell reconstitution after alpha-beta-depleted transplantation in children. TCRdb re-analysed the PCR reads in MiXCR, keeping a single row per CDR3 protein. The table includes more than 200,000 distinct CDR3 sequences, 7.5% to 10% detected once. The input for sequencing was PBMCs from the stem cell graft donor, taken from the stem cell graft. These receptors all stem from a human donor who donated a stem cell graft to a child with SCID. CDR3s include the opening cysteine and the closing phenylalanine or tryptophan. D genes are given only for firm matches. Clone sizes are given selectively: once, few, many, or a class where the clone is expanded.

TRBV7-8	TRBJ2-5	many	.	TGTGCCAGCAGTCGCCCTAACTCCCCGGAGACCCAGTACTTC	CASSRPNSPETQYF
TRBV20-1	TRBJ1-5	few	.	TGCAGTGCTCATAATCAGCGCCAGCATTTT	CSAHNQRQHF
TRBV2	TRBJ2-3	many	.	TGTGCCAGCAGTGAAGGGGGCAGGGGTCCGTGGTATTTT	CASSEGGRGPWYF
TRBV11-2	TRBJ2-3	many	.	TGTGCCAGCAGCTTAGTCGTCAGCTCGAACACAGATACGCAGTATTTT	CASSLVVSSNTDTQYF
TRBV5-1	TRBJ2-5	many	TRBD2	TGCGCCAGCATGAGGACTAGTGCGGAGACCCAGTACTTC	CASMRTSAETQYF
TRBV3-1	TRBJ2-7	many	.	TGTGCCAGCAGCCAATACGACAACTCCTACGAGCAGTACTTC	CASSQYDNSYEQYF
TRBV7-9	TRBJ1-3	many	.	TGTGCCAGCAGCGGACCTTCTGGTGCTGGAAACACCATATATTTT	CASSGPSGAGNTIYF
TRBV19	TRBJ1-1	many	.	TGTGCCAGTAGTATGGAATCCCCAAGGGAGAACACTGAAGCTTTCTTT	CASSMESPRENTEAFF
TRBV5-1	TRBJ2-3	few	.	TGCGCCAGCAGCTTGGCCGAAGGACTCCTGATTAGCACAGATACGCAGTATTTT	CASSLAEGLLISTDTQYF
TRBV12-3/TRBV12-4	TRBJ1-2	many	TRBD1	TGTGCCAGCAGTTCACGGGACAGGGTCTATGGCTACACCTTC	CASSSRDRVYGYTF
TRBV7-9	TRBJ2-1	.	.	TGTGCCAGCAGCCGGACGGAAATAAATGAGCACTTCTTC	CASSRTEINEHFF
TRBV29-1	TRBJ2-5	many	.	TGCAGCGTTGAGAGTCCGGGCGAGACCCAGTACTTC	CSVESPGETQYF
TRBV20-1	TRBJ1-1	.	.	TGCAGTGCTACAGGGTTTGGCACTGAAGCTTTCTTT	CSATGFGTEAFF
TRBV7-9	TRBJ2-3	many	.	TGTGCCAGCAGCAGAGTGGGCCTCGAAACAGATACGCAGTATTTT	CASSRVGLETDTQYF
TRBV11-2	TRBJ1-4	many	.	TGTGCCAGCAGCTTCGGGGTGGAGGAAAAACTGTTTTTT	CASSFGVEEKLFF
TRBV4-2	TRBJ2-1	.	TRBD2	TGTGCCAGCAGCCAAGGACTAGCGGGGGGTAACAATGAGCAGTTCTTC	CASSQGLAGGNNEQFF
TRBV6-5	TRBJ1-1	many	.	TGTGCCAGCAGTTACGGGGGGTCTGGCACTGAAGCTTTCTTT	CASSYGGSGTEAFF
TRBV11-2	TRBJ1-5	.	TRBD1	TGTGCCAGCAGCTTAGGTGGGACAGGTCAGCCCCAGCATTTT	CASSLGGTGQPQHF
TRBV12-3/TRBV12-4	TRBJ1-5	many	TRBD1	TGTGCCAGCAGTTGGACAGGGGTTAGCAATCAGCCCCAGCATTTT	CASSWTGVSNQPQHF
TRBV5-5	TRBJ1-2	.	.	TGTGCCAGCAGCTTACCCCAGGGCTCCAACTATGGCTACACCTTC	CASSLPQGSNYGYTF
TRBV7-2	TRBJ2-7	many	TRBD2	TGTGCCAGCAGCTTAGTAGGCGGGGGGTTTTCCTACGAGCAGTACTTC	CASSLVGGGFSYEQYF
TRBV6-2/TRBV6-3	TRBJ2-7	many	.	TGTGCCAGCATAACCCTAGGGGGGCTTTCCTACGAGCAGTACTTC	CASITLGGLSYEQYF
TRBV7-6	TRBJ1-1	.	.	TGTGCCAGCAGCTCGTACAGCGGAAACACTGAAGCTTTCTTT	CASSSYSGNTEAFF
TRBV6-1	TRBJ1-2	many	.	TGTGCCAGCAGTGGCTGGGGGGACCCACAACTTCGGGGCTACACCTTC	CASSGWGDPQLRGYTF
TRBV5-1	TRBJ2-5	many	.	TGCGCCAGCAGCTTGGGACAGGTCCTCCAAGAGACCCAGTACTTC	CASSLGQVLQETQYF
TRBV20-1	TRBJ2-5	many	.	TGCAGTTCAGACTTCCGACAAGAGACCCAGTACTTC	CSSDFRQETQYF
TRBV5-1	TRBJ1-1	.	.	TGCGCCAGCAGCTTGCAGGACTTGAACACTGAAGCTTTCTTT	CASSLQDLNTEAFF
TRBV2	TRBJ2-2	many	.	TGTGCCAGCAGGGGGCAGGCGAACACCGGGGAGCTGTTTTTT	CASRGQANTGELFF